This note documents a single TCR beta chain sequence. It lacks a known antigen. No quality values exist for individual bases; no much larger clone is one base distant. The collaborating institutions used their own protocols to collect whole blood in K2EDTA tubes. For TCRbeta analysis, collaborator samples were shipped as frozen whole blood, as isolated PBMCs, or as DNA extracted from either sample type. TCRbeta CDR3 regions were amplified from genomic DNA using the immunoSEQ Assay, a bias-controlled multiplex PCR. As for how the authors treated the data: The number of nucleated cells in each sample was estimated from the amplification of reference gene primers within the assay. To quantify the absolute abundance of each unique TCRbeta CDR3 rearrangement, sequence reads were collapsed and filtered. Productive Simpson clonality was computed per sample as the square root of Simpson's diversity index over productive rearrangements. Entries here come from immuneACCESS through TCRdb and include only in-frame sequences with V and J called. Some clones fail to appear in such tables; in the studies checked, an unresolved V gene covers under half of the shortfall, and the cause of the remainder is unknown. That table furnishes V, J and clone size, whereas the DNA furnished D and trimming. The sample table records 150,000 to 200,000 clones; around 80% of these occur just once. The ten largest clones represent roughly a fifth of the sample.

This entry belongs to a study of blood T cell repertoires in COVID-19 (dated by TCRdb to the early 2020s). The study in broad terms: Samples from collaborators originated in the United States, Italy and Spain and spanned both the acute and convalescent phases of COVID-19. The prospective study material was composed of cDNA or gDNA derived from T cells, B-cell-depleted T cells, or PBMCs. The dataset comprised deeply sampled blood TCRbeta repertoires from subjects exposed to, actively infected with, or recovered from COVID-19. The repertoires were released in a freely available public database meant as a resource for research on the immune response to SARS-CoV-2. Samples came from the ongoing ImmuneRACE study (first 160 participants) plus 1,254 subjects from 6 global collaborators. Sample metadata almost always included a de-identified subject ID, COVID-19 status, age in years and sex. HLA class I and class II types, where available, came from metadata supplied by the sample provider rather than from assay-based typing. Overall study outcomes, separate from this receptor: Clinical and demographic metadata were provided uncurated, with the amount varying by source and participant.

In the germline V gene (reference sequence), CDR1 corresponds to LNHNV and CDR2 to YYDKDF. Trimming accounts for 5 bases at V and 5 bases at J, while the number of junction bases matched to no gene is 8. The CDR3 contains 16 residues, cysteine and phenylalanine counted. The sequence is cut down to CDR3 DNA, 48 bases in frame from base 1. This clonotype was obtained from a woman over 75 with acute or convalescent COVID-19. The rearrangement combines TRBV15 with TRBJ2-1, with 11 middle bases fitting TRBD2. The specimen was peripheral blood. The CDR3 protein sequence reads: CATSEPGLAVNNEQFF. In nucleotide form, the sequence is TGTGCCACCAGCGAACCGGGACTAGCGGTTAACAATGAGCAGTTCTTC.